These 17 T cell receptor beta chains were sequenced from one sample in a study of fetal regulatory T cell absence and autoimmunity. Assay used: immunoSEQ multiplex PCR; TCRdb lists only in-frame clones, some missing. In the table there are around 100,000 clones, 72% of which are singletons. Material: pancreas tissue. These receptors were taken from a male donor with IPEX syndrome.

The J gene is TRBJ2-1, the V gene TRBV5-1, with D unclear. The length of the CDR3 is 14 residues. Germline V lookup: CDR1 SGHRS, CDR2 YFSETQ. Trimming shortened V by 0 bases and J by 6 bases, and 10 bases separated the two germline ends. The CDR3 loop is CASSLERYINEQFF. The CDR3 DNA reads TGCGCCAGCAGCTTGGAACGCTATATCAATGAGCAGTTCTTC.

This chain joins TRBV7-2 and TRBJ1-3, with D hard to call. With 1 base removed from V and 8 bases from J, the gap between germline ends came to 9 bases. The germline CDR1 and CDR2 sequences are SGHTA and FQGNSA. The CDR3 is made up of 13 amino acids. CDR3 nucleotide sequence: TGTGCCAGCAGCTTAGGGACTCAGGACACCATATATTTT. Translation: CASSLGTQDTIYF.

This clone turned up a few times. V is TRBV5-4 and J is TRBJ1-3; TRBD1 matches at 10 bases. Trimming took 4 bases from V and 1 from J; bases not matched to a gene: 2. The germline V gene has CDR1 SGHNT and CDR2 YYREEE (reference sequence). The CDR3 is made up of 15 amino acids. In DNA form, the CDR3 reads TGTGCCAGCAGCGCGGACAGGGGGTCTGGAAACACCATATATTTT. Translation: CASSADRGSGNTIYF.

The chain uses TRBV19 and TRBJ2-3, with TRBD2 matching 11 bases. Germline CDR1 and CDR2: LNHDA and SQIVND (reference sequence). The CDR3 extends over 15 amino acids. Trimming took 4 bases from V and 0 from J; bases not matched to a gene: 0. The CDR3 bases are TGTGCCAGTAGTACTAGCGGGAGGAGCACAGATACGCAGTATTTT. This encodes CASSTSGRSTDTQYF.

J is TRBJ1-2 and V is TRBV6-1; D ambiguous. The CDR3 sequence is 15 residues long. V was pared by 2 bases and J by 4 bases, with 14 bases between. From germline, CDR1 is MNHNS and CDR2 SASEGT. This CDR3 reads CASSEFGPEGYGYTF. The CDR3 nucleotides read TGTGCCAGCAGTGAATTCGGTCCAGAAGGCTATGGCTACACCTTC.

This chain uses TRBV7-2 with TRBJ1-3; unclear D gene. The CDR3 totals 13 residues. Looked up from germline, CDR1 is SGHTA and CDR2 is FQGNSA. V lost 8 bases to trimming and J lost 4 bases, with 12 bases between them. The CDR3 DNA reads TGTGCCAGCGCCTTGACGCCGGGAAACACCATATATTTT. Translated: CASALTPGNTIYF.

This clone was seen a few times. The rearrangement uses TRBV7-9 and TRBJ1-6; no firm D call. The CDR3 loop spans 13 amino acids. Germline CDR1 is SEHNR and CDR2 is FQNEAQ (reference sequence). Trimming cost V 0 bases and J 7 bases, with 4 bases left between them. CDR3 nucleotides: TGTGCCAGCAGCTTAGCCGGGAATTCACCCCTCCACTTT. This sequence encodes CASSLAGNSPLHF.

The J gene is TRBJ1-6, the V gene TRBV27; weak D call: TRBD1 (5 bases). Trimming left V 6 bases short and J 0 bases short, with 15 bases between. The CDR3 has 17 amino acids. Germline lookup yields CDR1 MNHEY and CDR2 SMNVEV (reference sequence). The DNA for the CDR3 is TGTGCCAGCAGCCGAGGGACCGTGAGCTCCTATAATTCACCCCTCCACTTT. Translating gives CASSRGTVSSYNSPLHF.

CDR3 nucleotides: TGTGCCAGCAGCTTAGAGACAGGCTTCTCCTACGAGCAGTACTTC. It translates to CASSLETGFSYEQYF. The chain links TRBV7-2 to TRBJ2-7, with D perhaps matching TRBD1 (6 bases). Trimming removed 1 base from V and 0 bases from J, with 10 bases in between. CDR1 is SGHTA and CDR2 is FQGNSA in the germline V gene. The CDR3 has 15 amino acids.

This chain links TRBV5-1 with TRBJ2-1; 10 positions agree with TRBD2. V gave up 0 bases and J gave up 4 bases; unmatched junction bases: 7. CDR1 and CDR2 (germline): SGHRS, YFSETQ. CDR3 length: 17 amino acids. The CDR3 DNA reads TGCGCCAGCAGCTTGGATCAAGCGGGGGGGAATTACAATGAGCAGTTCTTC. Protein: CASSLDQAGGNYNEQFF.

V is TRBV13 and J is TRBJ2-7; 9 bases line up with TRBD1. CDR1 is PRHDT, CDR2 FYEKMQ, per germline (reference sequence). V dropped 4 bases and J dropped 4; count of bases not matched to a gene: 8. This CDR3 has 15 amino acids. CDR3 residues: CASSSPGTGFYEQYF. The CDR3 DNA reads TGTGCCAGCAGCTCTCCCGGGACAGGGTTTTACGAGCAGTACTTC.

V is TRBV19 and J is TRBJ1-1; D is ambiguous. Trimming took off 4 bases at V and 0 bases at J, with 6 bases between the two ends. This CDR3 has 13 residues. The germline gives CDR1 LNHDA, CDR2 SQIVND (reference sequence). Here the CDR3 DNA reads TGTGCCAGTAGTACTTGGTTGAACACTGAAGCTTTCTTT. Amino acid sequence: CASSTWLNTEAFF.

Only a few counts were recorded for this clone. This chain joins TRBV27 and TRBJ2-1, with 14 positions matching TRBD2. CDR3 length: 13 amino acids. Germline V CDR1 and CDR2: MNHEY, SMNVEV (reference sequence). V dropped 6 bases and J dropped 8; count of bases not matched to a gene: 0. The CDR3 bases are TGTGCCAGCAGGGGACTAGCGGGAGATGAGCAGTTCTTC. It encodes CASRGLAGDEQFF.

V and J are TRBV5-1 and TRBJ2-5, with 8 bases that match TRBD1. Germline loops: CDR1 SGHRS, CDR2 YFSETQ. Losses at the gene ends were 0 bases for V and 0 bases for J; bases not matched to a gene: 10. The CDR3 is 18 amino acids. The CDR3 sequence: CASSLATRGLGNQETQYF. The CDR3, as DNA: TGCGCCAGCAGCTTGGCCACCAGGGGGCTAGGCAACCAAGAGACCCAGTACTTC.

The chain combines TRBV20-1 with TRBJ1-4; unclear D gene. The CDR3 runs 11 residues. With 0 bases removed from V and 8 bases from J, the gap between germline ends came to 4 bases. Looked up from germline, CDR1 is DFQATT and CDR2 is SNEGSKA (reference sequence). The CDR3 nucleotides read TGCAGTGCTAGAGATGGGGAAAAACTGTTTTTT. This codes for CSARDGEKLFF.

The rearrangement uses TRBV11-2 and TRBJ2-1; 11 bases match TRBD2. The trim removed 6 bases at V and 1 base at J, leaving 2 bases unmatched. The CDR3 has 15 residues. Germline V gene lookup returns CDR1 SGHAT and CDR2 FQNNGV. The CDR3 DNA reads as TGTGCCAGCAGACGACTAGCGGGGTCCTACAATGAGCAGTTCTTC. Encoded protein: CASRRLAGSYNEQFF. Looking up the rest from reference TRBV11-2 and TRBJ2-1 gives the full variable domain: EAGVAQSPRYKIIEKRQSVAFWCNPISGHATLYWYQQILGQGPKLLIQFQNNGVVDDSQLPKDRFSAERLKGVDSTLKIQPAKLEDSAVYLCASRRLAGSYNEQFFGPGTRLTVL.

V gene TRBV9 combines with J gene TRBJ2-7; possible D gene TRBD2, 5 bases. The CDR3 contains 15 residues. The germline gives CDR1 SGDLS, CDR2 YYNGEE. The V gene lost 0 bases and the J gene lost 4 bases, with 14 bases spanning the gap. The DNA for the CDR3 is TGTGCCAGCAGCGTAGAGCCGGGGTTGGTATACGAGCAGTACTTC. This codes for CASSVEPGLVYEQYF.